This record concerns one T cell receptor (beta chain) sequence. This clone has a handful of counts. The specificity of this receptor is unknown. It has no much larger one-base neighbor in the sample; base qualities were not kept. The data belong to a study of T cell responses to AZD1222 COVID-19 vaccine (dated by TCRdb to the early 2020s). The study in broad terms: A total of roughly 240 trial participants underwent TCR sequencing, of whom 207 received two doses of AZD1222 and some 25 received two doses of the MenACWY control vaccine. Enrollment into the trials was organized by age into subgroups of 18-55, 56-69 and 70-plus years, and those subgroups contained 148, 28 and 57 TCR-sequenced participants, respectively.

The label giving this sample's time point can be read as: about 28 days (+/-7) after the second vaccine dose. AZD1222 recipients whose second dose came at about 4 weeks and those whose second dose came at about 12 weeks were combined into one group, since spike-specific TCR depth and breadth did not differ between the two schedules. Samples from vaccinated people were obtained from the UK trials COV001 and COV002, which included a single-blind randomized controlled phase 2/3 trial of AZD1222 (ChAdOx1 nCoV-19) in healthy adults. For TCRbeta chain sequencing, PBMC samples from trial participants were taken at day 0 and at day 28 after the second dose. What the research found in general, with its limitations: Spike-specific TCR breadth and depth rose significantly after two AZD1222 doses compared with day 0 and with MenACWY recipients. Only five or six AZD1222 recipients were SARS-CoV-2 seropositive at baseline, limiting conclusions about previously exposed vaccinees. Vaccine-associated CD4 TCRs spanned the whole spike protein, with dominant responses in regions 160-218 and 743-854. In the small 56-69-year group, the increase in depth fell short of significance, most likely because of low power. Reportedly, almost half of the unique spike-specific TCRs recognized epitopes lying outside the regions that are mutated in the B.1.351 and B.1.1.7 variants. Most participants were white British and females outnumbered males, and the authors suggested that clonal diversity may have been underestimated. Because no day 14 peak-response samples were available, repertoires were characterized only after the peak T cell response.

The CDR3 regions of human TCRbeta chains were analyzed by immunosequencing. The original pipeline was this. TCRs in the repertoires were matched against a reference library of SARS-CoV-2-specific TCRs that had been generated with the MIRA antigen-specificity platform. Breadth meant the fraction of unique TCRs that were SARS-CoV-2-associated, whereas depth meant the fraction of total T cells that were SARS-CoV-2-associated. Using the MIRA data, every spike-specific TCR was mapped to the spike region that the TCR reacted to and assigned to either a CD4 or a CD8 class. Log10-transformed breadth and depth values were compared by one-way ANOVA with Sidak's multiple comparisons tests. TCRdb mirrors the immuneACCESS table, restricted to in-frame sequences. Some clones are absent from its copies; in checked studies, under half trace to an unresolved V gene, and the reason for the others is unknown. V and J calls and clone size are given by that table; D and trimming were obtained from the DNA. In this sample the table shows about 180,000 clones, roughly 91% of which occur a single time. The ten largest clones capture less than 2.5% of the sample.

The cysteine opens and the phenylalanine closes a CDR3 of 12 amino acids. Just CDR3 DNA is preserved here, 36 bases in frame from base 1. The germline V gene gives CDR1 as MGHRA and CDR2 as YSYEKL. V is pared back by 8 bases and J by 6 bases, with 11 bases lying between the germline termini. The chain was built from TRBV4-1 and TRBJ2-1; the D gene cannot be named for sure. The sample consisted of peripheral blood, taken 28 days after the second AZD1222 dose. This TCR came from an adult who received the AZD1222 COVID-19 vaccine. This receptor carries the CDR3 CASARWSNEQFF. The DNA sequence is given as TGCGCCAGCGCCCGGTGGAGCAATGAGCAGTTCTTC.